This TCR beta chain came from a study of CXCR3-negative and CXCR3-positive naive CD8 T cells. Study-wide results and caveats: Freshly isolated PBMCs were used in most assays, given partial CXCR3 loss after freezing. TRB CDR3 hydrophobicity was greater in CXCR3-positive naive cells than in CXCR3-negative naive cells. No difference in surface CD5 was seen between naive subsets, and TCR strength was inferred from TRB CDR3 properties. CXCR3-negative and CXCR3-positive naive cells shared comparable TRBV-TRBJ usage, but memory cells did not.

The CDR3 loop spans 13 amino acids. CDR1 SQVTM and CDR2 ANQGSEA come from the germline V gene. TRB cDNA was prepared as libraries by UMI-labeled 5' RACE. From the 5' RACE reads, TCRdb lists one entry per CDR3 protein and no DNA. In all, the sample yields some 130,000 distinct CDR3 sequences. Every individual CD8+ T cell subset underwent sorting in triplicate at 330,000 or so cells apiece. A remark on this clonotype: The antigen is undetermined.

The V and J genes are TRBV29-1 and TRBJ1-2; checking the TCRdb D call of TRBD1 is not possible without DNA. This sequence originates from a human donor in good health. Some clones in this sample may be carry-over from other donors' samples. Input material: naive CXCR3+ CD8+ T cells from blood. The subset here: CD45RO-CCR7+CD27+CD95- naive CD8+ T cells expressing CXCR3 (TNR3+). This CDR3 reads CSVRPEIIDGYTF.